These T cell receptor beta chains were read from a single sample in a study of blood T cell repertoires in COVID-19. This table comes from immunoSEQ multiplex PCR, and its TCRdb copy is limited to in-frame clones, with some not included. The sample records about 270,000 clones, more than 80% being singletons. Sequences were obtained from PBMCs or T cells enriched from blood (not recorded which). The receptors shown here come from a woman aged 18 to 35 who had recovered from COVID-19. The CDR3 runs from the conserved cysteine through the conserved F or W. Fields, in order: D gene, clone size, V gene, J gene, CDR3 protein, CDR3 DNA. A D gene is named only where the DNA matches it firmly. A clone size is listed for some rows: how often the clone was seen (once, few, many), or a class if it is expanded.

D gene: TRBD1
clone size: -
V gene: TRBV5-1
J gene: TRBJ2-3
CDR3 protein: CASSAPTGGASTDTQYF
CDR3 DNA: TGCGCCAGCAGCGCCCCGACAGGGGGCGCAAGCACAGATACGCAGTATTTT

D gene: TRBD2
clone size: -
V gene: TRBV5-1
J gene: TRBJ2-1
CDR3 protein: CASTIGGGPNEQFF
CDR3 DNA: TGCGCCAGCACGATAGGCGGGGGGCCCAATGAGCAGTTCTTC

D gene: -
clone size: -
V gene: TRBV19
J gene: TRBJ1-3
CDR3 protein: CASSPGSGNTIYF
CDR3 DNA: TGTGCCAGTAGCCCAGGGTCTGGAAACACCATATATTTT

D gene: -
clone size: many
V gene: TRBV3-1/TRBV3-2
J gene: TRBJ1-2
CDR3 protein: CASSRQAGGYTF
CDR3 DNA: TGTGCCAGCAGTCGTCAGGCTGGTGGCTACACCTTC

D gene: TRBD2
clone size: -
V gene: TRBV15
J gene: TRBJ2-7
CDR3 protein: CATSRGLAGGDDEQYF
CDR3 DNA: TGTGCCACCAGTCGAGGACTAGCGGGGGGCGATGACGAGCAGTACTTC

D gene: TRBD1
clone size: once
V gene: TRBV9
J gene: TRBJ1-1
CDR3 protein: CASSVNWDSSTEAFF
CDR3 DNA: TGTGCCAGCAGCGTAAATTGGGACAGTTCCACTGAAGCTTTCTTT

D gene: -
clone size: -
V gene: TRBV5-1
J gene: TRBJ1-1
CDR3 protein: CASSLDYGDTEAFF
CDR3 DNA: TGCGCCAGCAGCTTGGACTACGGTGACACTGAAGCTTTCTTT

D gene: -
clone size: -
V gene: TRBV28
J gene: TRBJ1-2
CDR3 protein: CASSFRYANGYTF
CDR3 DNA: TGTGCCAGCAGTTTTCGGTACGCGAATGGCTACACCTTC

D gene: TRBD1
clone size: -
V gene: TRBV7-2
J gene: TRBJ2-1
CDR3 protein: CASSLNRGYEQFF
CDR3 DNA: TGTGCCAGCAGCTTAAACAGGGGCTATGAGCAGTTCTTC

D gene: -
clone size: once
V gene: TRBV20-1
J gene: TRBJ1-6
CDR3 protein: CSARDGRGATF
CDR3 DNA: TGCAGTGCTAGAGATGGGAGGGGGGCTACCTTT

D gene: -
clone size: -
V gene: TRBV28
J gene: TRBJ1-5
CDR3 protein: CASRSGGDNQPQHF
CDR3 DNA: TGTGCCAGCAGATCCGGCGGGGACAATCAGCCCCAGCATTTT

D gene: TRBD2
clone size: once
V gene: TRBV5-4
J gene: TRBJ2-3
CDR3 protein: CASSSPGLAEDTDTQYF
CDR3 DNA: TGTGCCAGCAGCTCCCCTGGACTAGCGGAAGACACAGATACGCAGTATTTT

D gene: TRBD1
clone size: -
V gene: TRBV5-4
J gene: TRBJ1-2
CDR3 protein: CASSPRGSDRGLYGYTF
CDR3 DNA: TGTGCCAGCAGCCCGAGGGGTTCGGACAGGGGGCTTTATGGCTACACCTTC

D gene: -
clone size: -
V gene: TRBV6-1
J gene: TRBJ2-7
CDR3 protein: CASSDVSRGRNEQYF
CDR3 DNA: TGTGCCAGCAGTGACGTTTCCCGAGGGCGCAACGAGCAGTACTTC

D gene: TRBD1
clone size: -
V gene: TRBV7-3
J gene: TRBJ2-1
CDR3 protein: CASSLRQGAFNEQFF
CDR3 DNA: TGTGCCAGCAGCTTACGACAGGGGGCCTTCAATGAGCAGTTCTTC

D gene: TRBD2
clone size: -
V gene: TRBV4-1
J gene: TRBJ2-7
CDR3 protein: CASSQISGATYEQYF
CDR3 DNA: TGCGCCAGCAGCCAAATTAGCGGGGCTACCTACGAGCAGTACTTC

D gene: TRBD2
clone size: -
V gene: TRBV5-3
J gene: TRBJ2-1
CDR3 protein: CARSPGPGTSGSSYNEQFF
CDR3 DNA: TGTGCCAGAAGCCCCGGTCCCGGGACTAGCGGGAGCTCCTACAATGAGCAGTTCTTC

D gene: TRBD1
clone size: -
V gene: TRBV3-1/TRBV3-2
J gene: TRBJ2-1
CDR3 protein: CASSRYDRGLYNEQFF
CDR3 DNA: TGTGCCAGCAGCCGATACGACAGGGGGCTCTACAATGAGCAGTTCTTC

D gene: TRBD2
clone size: -
V gene: TRBV5-8
J gene: TRBJ2-7
CDR3 protein: CASTLRVSSGDLRGQYF
CDR3 DNA: TGTGCCAGCACCCTGCGGGTTTCTAGCGGGGATCTACGCGGGCAGTACTTC

D gene: -
clone size: -
V gene: TRBV7-9
J gene: TRBJ1-2
CDR3 protein: CASSFMLLQGQHGYTF
CDR3 DNA: TGTGCCAGCAGTTTTATGCTCTTACAGGGACAACATGGCTACACCTTC

D gene: -
clone size: -
V gene: TRBV5-6
J gene: TRBJ1-2
CDR3 protein: CASSDDTPGVYGYTF
CDR3 DNA: TGTGCCAGCAGCGACGACACACCCGGGGTTTATGGCTACACCTTC